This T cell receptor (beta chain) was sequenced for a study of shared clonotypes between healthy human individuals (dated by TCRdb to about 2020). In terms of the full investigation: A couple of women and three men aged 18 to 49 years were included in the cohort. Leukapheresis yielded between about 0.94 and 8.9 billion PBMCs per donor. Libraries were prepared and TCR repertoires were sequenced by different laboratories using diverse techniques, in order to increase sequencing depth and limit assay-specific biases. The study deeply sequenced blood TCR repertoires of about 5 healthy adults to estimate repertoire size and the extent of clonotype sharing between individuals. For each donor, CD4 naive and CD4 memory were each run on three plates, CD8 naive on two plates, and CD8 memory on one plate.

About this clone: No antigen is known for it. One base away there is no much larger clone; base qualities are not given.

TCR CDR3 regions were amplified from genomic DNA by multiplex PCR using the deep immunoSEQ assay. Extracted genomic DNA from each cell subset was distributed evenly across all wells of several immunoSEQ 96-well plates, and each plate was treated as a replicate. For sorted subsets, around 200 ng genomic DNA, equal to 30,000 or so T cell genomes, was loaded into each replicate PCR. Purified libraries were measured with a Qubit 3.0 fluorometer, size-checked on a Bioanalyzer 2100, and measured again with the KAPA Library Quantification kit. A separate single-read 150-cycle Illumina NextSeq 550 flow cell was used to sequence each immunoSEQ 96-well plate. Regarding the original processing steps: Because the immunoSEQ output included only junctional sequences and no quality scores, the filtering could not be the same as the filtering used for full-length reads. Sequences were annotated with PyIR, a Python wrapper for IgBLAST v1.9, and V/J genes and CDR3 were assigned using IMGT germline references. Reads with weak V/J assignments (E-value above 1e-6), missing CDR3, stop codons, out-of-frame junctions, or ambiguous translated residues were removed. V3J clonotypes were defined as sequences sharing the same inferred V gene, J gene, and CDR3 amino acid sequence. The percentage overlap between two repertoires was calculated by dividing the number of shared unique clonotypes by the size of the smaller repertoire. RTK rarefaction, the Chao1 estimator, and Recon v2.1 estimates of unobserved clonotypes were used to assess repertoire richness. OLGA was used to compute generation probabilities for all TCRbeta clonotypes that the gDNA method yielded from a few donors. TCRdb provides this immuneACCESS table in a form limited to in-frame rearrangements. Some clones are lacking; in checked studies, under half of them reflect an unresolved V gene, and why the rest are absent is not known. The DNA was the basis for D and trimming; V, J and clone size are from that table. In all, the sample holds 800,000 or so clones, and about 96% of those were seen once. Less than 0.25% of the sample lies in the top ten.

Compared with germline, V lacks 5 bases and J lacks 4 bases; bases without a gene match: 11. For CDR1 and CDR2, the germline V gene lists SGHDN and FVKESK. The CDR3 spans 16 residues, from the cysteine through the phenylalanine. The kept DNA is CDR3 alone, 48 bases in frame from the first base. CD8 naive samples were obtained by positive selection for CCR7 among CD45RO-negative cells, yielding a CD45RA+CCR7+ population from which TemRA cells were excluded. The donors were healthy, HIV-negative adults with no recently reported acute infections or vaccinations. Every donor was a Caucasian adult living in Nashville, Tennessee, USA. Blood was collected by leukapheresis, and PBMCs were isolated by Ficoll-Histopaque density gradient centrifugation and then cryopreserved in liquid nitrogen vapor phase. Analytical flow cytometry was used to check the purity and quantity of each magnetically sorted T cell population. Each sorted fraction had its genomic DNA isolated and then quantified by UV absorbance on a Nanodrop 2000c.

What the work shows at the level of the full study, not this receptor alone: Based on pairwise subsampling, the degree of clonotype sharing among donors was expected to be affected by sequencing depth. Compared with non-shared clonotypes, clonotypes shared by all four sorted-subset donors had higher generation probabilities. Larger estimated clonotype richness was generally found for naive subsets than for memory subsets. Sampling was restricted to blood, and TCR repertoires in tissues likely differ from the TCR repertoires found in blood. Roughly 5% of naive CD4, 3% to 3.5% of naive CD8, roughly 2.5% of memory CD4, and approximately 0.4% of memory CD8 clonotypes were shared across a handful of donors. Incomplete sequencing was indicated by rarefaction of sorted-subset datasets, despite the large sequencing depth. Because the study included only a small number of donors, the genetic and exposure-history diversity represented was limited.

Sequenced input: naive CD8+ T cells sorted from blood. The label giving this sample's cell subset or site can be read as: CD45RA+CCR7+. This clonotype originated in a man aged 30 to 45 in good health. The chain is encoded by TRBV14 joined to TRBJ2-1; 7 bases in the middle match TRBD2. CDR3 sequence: CASSKLRAGPYNEQFF. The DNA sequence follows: TGTGCCAGCAGCAAACTTAGAGCGGGACCTTACAATGAGCAGTTCTTC.